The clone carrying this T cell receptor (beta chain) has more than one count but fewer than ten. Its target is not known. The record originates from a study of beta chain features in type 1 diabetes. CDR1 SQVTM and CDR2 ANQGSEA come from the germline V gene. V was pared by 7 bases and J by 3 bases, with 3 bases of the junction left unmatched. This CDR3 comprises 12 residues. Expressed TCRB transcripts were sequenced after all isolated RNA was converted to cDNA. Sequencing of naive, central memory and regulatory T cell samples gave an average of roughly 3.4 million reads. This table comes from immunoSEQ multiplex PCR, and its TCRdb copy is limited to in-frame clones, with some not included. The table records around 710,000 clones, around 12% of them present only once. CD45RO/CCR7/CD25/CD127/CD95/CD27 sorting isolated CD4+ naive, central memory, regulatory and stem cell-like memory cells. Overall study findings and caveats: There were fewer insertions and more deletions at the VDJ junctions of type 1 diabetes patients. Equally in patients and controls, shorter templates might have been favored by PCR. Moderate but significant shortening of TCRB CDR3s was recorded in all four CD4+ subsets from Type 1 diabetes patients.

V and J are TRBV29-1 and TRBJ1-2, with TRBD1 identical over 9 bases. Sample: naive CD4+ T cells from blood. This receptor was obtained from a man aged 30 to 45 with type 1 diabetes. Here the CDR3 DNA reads TGCAGCGGCGGGGACAGGGACTATGGCTACACCTTC. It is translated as CSGGDRDYGYTF.